A single sample gave rise to the 14 T cell receptor beta chains below, sequenced in a study of identical twins. TCRdb ran MiXCR on the 5' RACE reads and lists one entry per CDR3 protein. Among around 490,000 distinct CDR3 sequences listed, approximately 20% were seen once. Separately, the same data were catalogued under a study of yellow fever vaccine responses in identical twins.

Input material: CD4+ T cells sorted from blood. The receptors were sampled from a woman between 18 and 30 years old in good health.

This clonotype was counted between two and nine times. The rearrangement joins TRBV20-1 to TRBJ1-1; D gene uncertain. The CDR3 consists of 10 residues. The germline V gene has CDR1 DFQATT and CDR2 SNEGSKA (reference sequence). The V end lost 3 bases, the J end lost 7 bases, and 6 bases lay between the germline ends. For the CDR3, the DNA is TGCAGTGCTAGGCAGTATGAAGCTTTCTTT. It yields the protein CSARQYEAFF.

The sample holds a few counts of this clonotype. The rearrangement links TRBV11-1 to TRBJ2-2; 9 nucleotides agree with TRBD1. V trimming: 6 bases; J trimming: 6 bases; junction bases outside the gene matches: 17. The length of the CDR3 is 18 residues. The germline V gene has CDR1 SGHAT and CDR2 FQDESV (reference sequence). CDR3 DNA sequence: TGTGCCAGCAGGCTAGGGGGATTCACGGACAGGGGATCCGGGGAGCTGTTTTTT. It is translated as CASRLGGFTDRGSGELFF.

The CDR3 DNA is TGTGCCAGCAGCGCCGACAGGGCTGAGACCCAGTACTTC. As protein: CASSADRAETQYF. This chain joins TRBV9 and TRBJ2-5; 7 bases map to TRBD1. Germline V gene data show CDR1 as SGDLS and CDR2 as YYNGEE. Unmatched junction bases numbered 4, after V lost 3 bases and J lost 5 bases. The CDR3 loop spans 13 amino acids.

The V call is TRBV14, the J call TRBJ2-3, with 10 positions matching TRBD1. Germline CDR1 and CDR2: SGHDN and FVKESK. The CDR3 has 15 residues. Trimming removed 3 bases from V and 5 bases from J; junction bases left unmatched: 5. CDR3 DNA sequence: TGTGCCAGCAGCCATAGACAGGGGGCTCTAGATACGCAGTATTTT. Protein: CASSHRQGALDTQYF. The variable domain in full, completed from reference TRBV14 and TRBJ2-3, reads EAGVTQFPSHSVIEKGQTVTLRCDPISGHDNLYWYRRVMGKEIKFLLHFVKESKQDESGMPNNRFLAERTGGTYSTLKVQPAELEDSGVYFCASSHRQGALDTQYFGPGTRLTVL.

This sequence joins TRBV7-9 and TRBJ2-7; TRBD2 matches 8 bases. The CDR3 length is 15 residues. Germline loops: CDR1 SEHNR, CDR2 FQNEAQ (reference sequence). J lost 2 bases, V lost 4 bases, and 7 bases had no gene match. DNA for the CDR3: TGTGCCAGCAGCTCCACTAGCGGAGAGACCTACGAGCAGTACTTC. Its translation: CASSSTSGETYEQYF.

In its sample, this clonotype was seen a few times. The V and J genes are TRBV28 and TRBJ1-1; maybe TRBD1 (5 bases). From germline, CDR1 is MDHEN and CDR2 SYDVKM. Trimming removed 7 bases from V and 8 bases from J, with 8 bases in between. The CDR3 loop spans 10 amino acids. DNA of the CDR3: TGTGCCAGCAAGGGGCTGGAAGCTTTCTTT. Residues: CASKGLEAFF.

Only a few counts were recorded for this clonotype. CDR3 loop: CASSPKTDFNEKLFF. The CDR3 DNA is TGTGCCAGCAGCCCGAAGACAGACTTTAATGAAAAACTGTTTTTT. The chain uses TRBV7-9 and TRBJ1-4; D possibly corresponds to TRBD1 (5 bases). Trimming took 5 bases from V and 4 from J, leaving 14 bases between them. Germline-derived CDR1 and CDR2 are SEHNR and FQNEAQ (reference sequence). The CDR3 extends over 15 amino acids.

This clonotype was detected only a few times. This chain uses TRBV10-3 with TRBJ1-6; D uncertain. Germline V CDR1 and CDR2: ENHRY, SYGVKD. Trimming cost V 0 bases and J 8 bases, with 5 bases left between them. The CDR3 extends over 13 amino acids. The CDR3 nucleotides are TGTGCCATCAGTGAGTCGTTTGATTCACCCCTCCACTTT. Protein product: CAISESFDSPLHF.

This clonotype was seen a few times. The CDR3 DNA reads as TGCAGTGCTAGAGTTGGGGCAGGACTGAACACTGAAGCTTTCTTT. Its protein product is CSARVGAGLNTEAFF. The chain has TRBV20-1 and TRBJ1-1; TRBD1 might be the D (5 bases). Germline values: CDR1 DFQATT, CDR2 SNEGSKA (reference sequence). This CDR3 comprises 15 residues. Trimming took 1 base from V and 0 from J, leaving 12 bases between them.

V gene TRBV11-1 combines with J gene TRBJ2-1; 15 bases fit TRBD2. After removal of 5 bases from V and 4 bases from J, the junction contained 9 bases not matched to a gene. The CDR3 sequence is 18 residues long. Germline CDR1 reads SGHAT; CDR2 reads FQDESV (reference sequence). In DNA, the CDR3 is TGTGCCAGCAGCGAGGGACTAGCGGGAGGACGGCGGTACAATGAGCAGTTCTTC. The encoded protein is CASSEGLAGGRRYNEQFF.

The sample holds a few counts of this clonotype. The chain joins TRBV27 to TRBJ2-3; no clear D. This CDR3 is 14 amino acids long. Trimming took 3 bases from V and 2 from J, leaving 9 bases between them. Per germline, CDR1 MNHEY and CDR2 SMNVEV (reference sequence). This CDR3 reads CASSFTVLTDTQYF. For the CDR3, the DNA is TGTGCCAGCAGTTTCACCGTGCTCACAGATACGCAGTATTTT.

This chain connects TRBV29-1 to TRBJ2-7; D is possibly TRBD1 or TRBD2 (5 bases each). The CDR3 extends over 12 amino acids. Trimming removed 4 bases at V and 3 bases at J, with 10 bases between. The germline V gene encodes CDR1 SQVTM and CDR2 ANQGSEA. The CDR3 loop is CSVGEGLYEQYF. In nucleotides, the CDR3 is TGCAGCGTTGGAGAGGGGCTCTACGAGCAGTACTTC.

The chain couples TRBV4-1 to TRBJ2-7; 9 nucleotides agree with TRBD2. This CDR3 region has 15 residues. Germline CDR1 MGHRA, CDR2 YSYEKL. Trimming cost V 2 bases and J 3 bases; bases outside gene matches: 5. The CDR3 here is CASSQPMTSGYEQYF. CDR3 bases: TGCGCCAGCAGCCAACCCATGACTAGCGGCTACGAGCAGTACTTC.

CDR3 nucleotide sequence: TGCAGTGCTAGAGAGGGGCGGGGGACCTACAATGAGCAGTTCTTC. Protein: CSAREGRGTYNEQFF. The gene calls are TRBV20-1 and TRBJ2-1; 7 bases line up with TRBD2. The trim removed 0 bases at V and 2 bases at J, leaving 4 bases unmatched. This CDR3 has 15 residues. Germline V CDR1 and CDR2: DFQATT, SNEGSKA (reference sequence).